Listed below are T cell receptor beta chains from one sample, sequenced in a study of regulatory dendritic cells for organ transplantation. Clones were read by immunoSEQ multiplex PCR, and TCRdb kept only the in-frame ones, dropping some. This table holds approximately 35,000 clones, around 90% found once. The sample comprised naive CD4+ T cells from blood. These receptors were taken from a human donor in good health. The CDR3 runs from the conserved cysteine through the conserved F or W. D genes are given only for firm matches. The size entry is marked missing in some rows and otherwise reads once, few, many or a size class.

TRBJ2-7 | - | - | TRBV6-5 | CASSIPSYEQYF | TGTGCCAGCAGTATCCCCTCCTACGAGCAGTACTTC
TRBJ1-2 | - | - | TRBV25-1 | CASSPLRGNYGYTF | TGTGCCAGCAGTCCCTTGCGGGGTAACTATGGCTACACCTTC
TRBJ1-5 | - | TRBD1 | TRBV4-2 | CASSQDRGRDQPQHF | TGTGCCAGCAGCCAGGACAGGGGGCGCGATCAGCCCCAGCATTTT
TRBJ1-2 | - | TRBD1 | TRBV10-3 | CAISGGQGSLGYGYTF | TGTGCCATCAGTGGGGGACAGGGGAGTTTAGGCTATGGCTACACCTTC
TRBJ2-1 | - | TRBD2 | TRBV7-9 | CASRPSGSSYNEQFF | TGTGCCAGCAGGCCTAGCGGAAGCTCCTACAATGAGCAGTTCTTC
TRBJ1-2 | - | - | TRBV27 | CASRRTGQGYGYTF | TGTGCCAGCCGAAGGACGGGGCAGGGGTATGGCTACACCTTC
TRBJ1-5 | - | - | TRBV12-5 | CASGFLDQPQHF | TGTGCTAGTGGTTTCCTCGATCAGCCCCAGCATTTT
TRBJ2-5 | - | - | TRBV4-3 | CASSRQVSLETQYF | TGCGCCAGCAGCCGTCAGGTCTCTTTGGAGACCCAGTACTTC
TRBJ2-5 | - | - | TRBV5-1 | CASSFPDLGVGQYF | TGCGCCAGCAGCTTCCCGGATCTCGGGGTTGGCCAGTACTTC
TRBJ2-3 | - | TRBD1 | TRBV4-1 | CASSQVDRDTDTQYF | TGCGCCAGCAGCCAAGTGGACAGGGACACAGATACGCAGTATTTT
TRBJ2-1 | - | TRBD2 | TRBV7-3 | CASSPEGGRTVNEQFF | TGTGCCAGCAGCCCCGAGGGAGGGAGAACCGTTAATGAGCAGTTCTTC
TRBJ2-1 | - | - | TRBV7-3 | CASSLRAHLLYNEQFF | TGTGCCAGCAGCCTCCGCGCCCACTTATTATACAATGAGCAGTTCTTC
TRBJ1-5 | once | - | TRBV5-8 | CASRLTYRRSNQPQHF | TGTGCCAGCAGGTTGACGTACAGGAGGAGCAATCAGCCCCAGCATTTT
TRBJ2-7 | - | TRBD1 | TRBV4-2 | CASSQPGQGYEQYF | TGTGCCAGCAGCCAGCCGGGACAGGGGTACGAGCAGTACTTC
TRBJ2-7 | once | - | TRBV4-2 | CASSQYISRASVTYEQYF | TGTGCCAGCAGCCAATATATCTCAAGGGCTAGCGTTACCTACGAGCAGTACTTC
TRBJ2-7 | - | - | TRBV5-4 | CASSGGQGIYEQYF | TGTGCCAGCAGCGGAGGACAAGGGATCTACGAGCAGTACTTC
TRBJ2-4 | - | - | TRBV12-5 | CASGLILRQGENIQYF | TGTGCTAGTGGTTTGATCCTGCGGCAGGGAGAAAACATTCAGTACTTC
TRBJ2-7 | - | - | TRBV11-2 | CASSPSPGSRYEQYF | TGTGCCAGCAGCCCCTCCCCAGGGTCGCGCTACGAGCAGTACTTC
TRBJ2-7 | - | - | TRBV10-1 | CASSEGTGISYEQYF | TGCGCCAGCAGTGAAGGGACTGGGATCTCCTACGAGCAGTACTTC
TRBJ1-5 | - | - | TRBV7-3 | CASSLENNQPQHF | TGTGCCAGCAGCTTAGAGAATAATCAGCCCCAGCATTTT
TRBJ1-3 | - | - | TRBV30 | CAWNPGLSGNTIYF | TGTGCCTGGAACCCAGGGCTCTCTGGAAACACCATATATTTT
TRBJ1-1 | - | - | TRBV20-1 | CSASKAEAFF | TGCAGTGCTAGTAAGGCTGAAGCTTTCTTT
TRBJ1-3 | - | TRBD1 | TRBV6-6 | CASSYRTGTSGNTIYF | TGTGCCAGCAGTTATCGGACAGGGACCTCTGGAAACACCATATATTTT
TRBJ2-3 | - | - | TRBV5-4 | CASSLGSSPTDTQYF | TGTGCCAGCAGCCTAGGGTCCTCACCTACAGATACGCAGTATTTT
TRBJ2-3 | - | - | TRBV28 | CASSPMPFISTDTQYF | TGTGCCAGCAGCCCTATGCCGTTTATTAGCACAGATACGCAGTATTTT
TRBJ2-5 | few | TRBD2 | TRBV7-2 | CASSGRTREETQYF | TGTGCCAGCAGCGGTCGGACTAGGGAAGAGACCCAGTACTTC
TRBJ1-1 | - | - | TRBV23-1 | CASSQLLPNTEAFF | TGCGCCAGCAGTCAATTGCTCCCGAACACTGAAGCTTTCTTT
TRBJ2-2 | - | - | TRBV19 | CASRMIRGAENTGELFF | TGTGCCAGTAGAATGATCCGCGGAGCGGAGAACACCGGGGAGCTGTTTTTT
TRBJ1-1 | - | TRBD1 | TRBV6-5 | CASSLTGDTEAFF | TGTGCCAGCAGTCTCACAGGGGACACTGAAGCTTTCTTT
TRBJ2-4 | - | - | TRBV4-3 | CASSQGLQTRNIQYF | TGCGCCAGCAGCCAAGGCCTACAGACCCGAAACATTCAGTACTTC
TRBJ2-7 | - | - | TRBV11-2 | CASSPFRWVEKPTYEQYF | TGTGCCAGCAGCCCCTTTCGATGGGTGGAGAAACCAACCTACGAGCAGTACTTC
TRBJ1-5 | - | - | TRBV28 | CASSFHRSGQPQHF | TGTGCCAGCAGCTTTCACCGGTCCGGTCAGCCCCAGCATTTT
TRBJ1-1 | few | - | TRBV9 | CASSVREGTEAFF | TGTGCCAGCAGCGTCAGGGAGGGAACTGAAGCTTTCTTT
TRBJ1-1 | once | - | TRBV9 | CASSVQMNTEAFF | TGTGCCAGCAGCGTTCAGATGAACACTGAAGCTTTCTTT
TRBJ2-1 | - | TRBD2 | TRBV6-1 | CASSKPGLGYNEQFF | TGTGCCAGCAGCAAACCGGGACTAGGCTACAATGAGCAGTTCTTC
TRBJ1-3 | - | - | TRBV7-9 | CASSEGTDSGNTIYF | TGTGCCAGCAGTGAAGGGACGGACTCTGGAAACACCATATATTTT
TRBJ2-4 | - | - | TRBV5-1 | CASSLGGFGVRAKNIQYF | TGCGCCAGCAGCTTGGGAGGGTTCGGGGTGAGAGCCAAAAACATTCAGTACTTC
TRBJ2-3 | - | - | TRBV18 | CASSPPMGVFTDTQYF | TGTGCCAGCTCACCACCGATGGGGGTGTTCACAGATACGCAGTATTTT
TRBJ2-7 | - | - | TRBV7-6 | CASSLAGVEQYF | TGTGCCAGCAGCTTAGCAGGGGTGGAGCAGTACTTC
TRBJ2-3 | once | TRBD2 | TRBV19 | CASSIRQRGTDTQYF | TGTGCCAGTAGTATTAGGCAGCGGGGGACAGATACGCAGTATTTT
TRBJ2-5 | - | - | TRBV5-1 | CASSLEQPTQETQYF | TGCGCCAGCAGCTTGGAACAGCCGACCCAAGAGACCCAGTACTTC